The following is a T cell receptor beta chain sequence with its context. The table lists this clonotype with a few counts. Its antigen is unknown. Within one base of it there is no much larger clone, and no base qualities were kept. Trimming removed 1 base from V and 2 bases from J, leaving 17 bases between the germline ends. The germline V gene supplies CDR1 SGHVS and CDR2 FQNEAQ. The CDR3 measures 17 amino acids from cysteine to phenylalanine. Only CDR3 DNA remains: 51 bases, in frame from the first base. The reads were generated on an Illumina HiSeq 2500. Quantitative 5'-RACE with molecular barcodes was the method used to prepare the TCR beta libraries. Per the source publication's procedure: A new computational method, built on a probabilistic model of VDJ rearrangement, was used to identify disease-linked TCR variants. Clones were called with MiXCR by TCRdb after fastp trimmed the public reads at Q25, and only in-frame beta chains were retained. Each CDR3 protein gets just one entry, which takes the most common genes and DNA from the rows behind it. These V and J calls are TCRdb output, not the study's own analysis. The sample table holds 180,000 or so distinct CDR3 sequences, of which roughly 12% were seen once. The ten largest clones take up roughly 28% of the sample.

These data originate in a study of CD8 T cells in ankylosing spondylitis (dated by TCRdb to the late 2010s). Some background on the complete study: T cell receptor beta repertoires were profiled in healthy donors and ankylosing spondylitis patients so that disease-linked TCR variants could be found. In total, the full study cohort was made up of over a hundred healthy donors and about two dozen ankylosing spondylitis patients. Peripheral blood was sampled, and synovial fluid was also collected from ankylosing spondylitis patients.

Overall results and qualifications from the work: The disease-linked clones were reported to be significantly enriched in matched synovial fluid samples from ankylosing spondylitis patients. A CD8+ phenotype was shown by the disease-linked clones, which were found at relatively low frequencies in peripheral blood. A TCR beta motif made up of several highly homologous amino acid variants appeared to be characteristic of blood from ankylosing spondylitis patients. Some of the motif variants had been reported before in the synovial fluid and blood of reactive arthritis patients, a finding that suggests common disease-initiation mechanisms.

Material: blood, either unsorted or a sorted T cell fraction (not recorded which). This receptor was obtained from a male donor with ankylosing spondylitis or in good health (not recorded which). The chain employs TRBV7-8 and TRBJ2-5; D gene: possibly TRBD1, on 6 matching bases. DNA sequence: TGTGCCAGCAGCTTAGGCGGCAGGGGCGGTTTTCAAGAGACCCAGTACTTC. It specifies CASSLGGRGGFQETQYF.